This T cell receptor beta chain was observed in a study of blood T cell repertoires in COVID-19. On the study more broadly: Nucleic acid was either cDNA or gDNA, and it came from T cells, B-cell-depleted T cells, or PBMCs.

Adults between roughly 18 and 95 years of age took part from about two dozen US areas. Clinical history reported by participants formed the basis on which cohorts were assigned. CDR3 length: 13 residues. Trimming cost V 8 bases and J 1 base, with 11 bases left between them. Under the authors' procedure: Using reference gene primer amplification, nucleated cell counts were estimated. The table came from immunoSEQ multiplex PCR; TCRdb's copy has only in-frame clones and leaves some out. That table is the source of V, J and clone size, and D and trimming were worked out from the DNA. The sample has about 380,000 clones, around 90% seen once.

The genes are TRBV12-3 or TRBV12-4 and TRBJ2-5, with TRBD2 as a possible D gene (5 bases). The receptor comes from a young woman who had recovered from COVID-19. The sample consisted of PBMCs or T cells enriched from blood (not recorded which). CDR3 in DNA: TGTGCCAGCGGGAGAAGGCTCCAAGAGACCCAGTACTTC. Residues: CASGRRLQETQYF.